This record covers a single T cell receptor beta chain. Its specificity is unknown. This sample is part of a study of CD4+ T cells in melanoma. The study, taken as a whole, reports: A reported correlation linked neoantigen-specific CD4+ T cells to CD8+, macrophage and B cell function. In melanoma, neoantigen-specific CD4+ T cells reportedly differed in differentiation state.

This CDR3 is built from 15 residues. Germline V gene sequence: CDR1 MNHEY, CDR2 SVGAGI. V shed 1 base and J 6 bases; nucleotides not matched to a gene: 7. Data came from immunoSEQ multiplex PCR; TCRdb stores just in-frame clones and leaves some out. The data show fewer than 55,000 clones, 89% seen once. The source is a human donor with melanoma. Sequencing input: peripheral blood. The chain links TRBV6-5 to TRBJ2-7; 9 nucleotides match TRBD1. CDR3 nucleotide sequence: TGTGCCAGCAGTTACTACTCGACAGGGGGTGGCGAGCAGTACTTC. This codes for CASSYYSTGGGEQYF.